This T cell receptor beta chain stems from a study of T-cell memory formation after mild COVID-19 (dated by TCRdb to about 2021). About the full investigation: Most TCR sequence clusters were specific to one of the two donors. Longitudinal TCRalpha and TCRbeta repertoire sequencing tracked T-cell clones expanding and contracting after mild COVID-19 in a couple of donors. Two young, previously healthy adult volunteers made up the cohort, one male and one female.

Study-wide conclusions, independent of this receptor: Contracting CD4+ clones were located mainly in the CM and EM memory subsets, whereas CD8+ clones were found to be enriched in EMRA. Some responding clones were detected in pre-infection memory, suggesting pre-existing cross-reactive memory T cells joined the SARS-CoV-2 response. Clones that contracted from day 15 to 85 showed balanced CD4/CD8 phenotypes, whereas a second wave of clones that expanded from day 15 to 37 leaned towards CD4+. SARS-CoV-2 specificity was not confirmed for the second-wave clones peaking on day 37. Only two mild cases were covered by the study, and larger cohorts that include severe cases with pre-infection samples were considered necessary.

This clonotype showed up just a few times. The antigen it recognizes is unknown. The record has no base qualities; no much larger clone is one base away. Ficoll-Paque density gradient centrifugation was used to isolate PBMCs. TCRdb names Illumina NovaSeq 6000 as the instrument used. TCRalpha and TCRbeta cDNA libraries were built by 5'RACE with constant-segment primers, adding sample barcodes and unique molecular identifiers. RNA was extracted from every sample with Trizol reagent. Library amplification was performed in two PCR steps, and a second sample barcode and Illumina TruSeq adapters were introduced in the second step. Sequencing of libraries was performed on an Illumina NovaSeq with 2 x 150 bp paired-end reads. As for how the authors treated the data: With migec v1.2.7, reads were demultiplexed and then collapsed into UMI-guided consensus sequences. Using mixcr v2.1.11, UMI consensuses were aligned to TRA and TRB V and J templates and then assembled into clonotypes. A clonotype was counted as expanded or contracted only if both edgeR and NoisET called the change significant, with noise models trained on biological replicates. For edgeR calls, the cutoffs were a false discovery rate-adjusted p below 0.01 and a log2 fold-change threshold of 1. As an exploratory analysis of dynamics, max-normalized trajectories of the 1000 most abundant clonotypes were examined with PCA combined with hierarchical clustering. Each responding clone was given a CD4 or CD8 phenotype based on the CD4+ and CD8+ repertoires, which had been sequenced separately. TCRdb reprocessed the public reads (quality trimming at Q25 with fastp, clone calling with MiXCR) and kept in-frame beta chains. Each record represents a unique CDR3 protein, reported with the most common genes and DNA among its rows. These V and J calls rely on TCRdb rather than the paper's analysis. The sample records some 270,000 distinct CDR3 sequences, approximately 15% of which are singletons. The top ten constitute less than 2.5% of the sample.

V is shortened by 9 bases, J by 2 bases, and the region joining them spans 11 bases. The CDR3 measures 12 amino acids from cysteine to phenylalanine. Kept here is only the CDR3 DNA, which spans 36 bases and is read in frame from base 1. The germline V gene encodes CDR1 MNHEY and CDR2 SVGAGI. The sample was PBMCs or a T cell subset sorted from them (not recorded which). The TCR sequence derives from an adult woman who had mild COVID-19 (a few samples of this study predate the infection). The sample titles of this study are shuffled in the database, so cell type and time point are left out; the donor was told from shared clones. The chain joins TRBV6-5 to TRBJ2-7; no D gene can be assigned with confidence. The CDR3 sequence is CARDVRAYEQYF. In nucleotide form, the sequence is TGTGCCAGGGACGTCCGTGCCTACGAGCAGTACTTC.